This T cell receptor (beta chain) was observed in a study of shared clonotypes between healthy human individuals. Study overall: Donors had three CD4 naive, three CD4 memory, two CD8 naive and one CD8 memory plate apiece.

Every subset had its genomic DNA shared out evenly among several immunoSEQ plates. Using about 220 ng DNA, approximately 30,000 T cell genomes, the sorted-subset replicate PCRs were run. Here immunoSEQ multiplex PCR was the method, and the copy in TCRdb shows in-frame clones only, minus some. The sample gives hundreds of thousands of clones, 74% of which show up once; more than 1.5% is in the top ten. In regard to this clone: The antigen remains undetermined.

Notes on the study in general: Naive subsets usually exceeded memory subsets in estimated richness.

This CDR3 region has 13 residues. V lost 5 bases, J lost 5 bases, and 12 bases lay in between. Looked up from germline, CDR1 is MGHRA and CDR2 is YSYEKL. The sample taken for sequencing was memory CD4+ T cells sorted from blood. Subset noted: CD45RA-negative fraction. The chain combines TRBV4-1 with TRBJ2-5, with no clear D. This sequence was found in a woman aged 30 to 39 in good health. The CDR3 nucleotides are TGCGCCAGCAGCTCGTGGGCTGCGGAGACCCAGTACTTC. Amino acid sequence: CASSSWAAETQYF.